Presented here are 10 T cell receptor beta chains from one specimen sequenced in a study of cytomegalovirus exposure and HLA in healthy donors. The PCR made use of 60 Vbeta and 13 Jbeta primers. Measured with immunoSEQ multiplex PCR; TCRdb has only the in-frame clones, and not every one. The sample records approximately 160,000 clones, roughly 73% being singletons. Sequenced sample: PBMCs. These receptors originate from a male donor in good health and CMV-seronegative.

This chain connects TRBV7-2 to TRBJ2-1, with D perhaps matching TRBD2 (5 bases). Per the germline V gene, CDR1 is SGHTA and CDR2 is FQGNSA. The V end lost 3 bases, the J end lost 7 bases, and 22 bases lay between the germline ends. The CDR3 is 17 residues long. The DNA for the CDR3 is TGTGCCAGCAGCTTGGGCGCACCTGGCGGGCTGGGGAATGAGCAGTTCTTC. As protein: CASSLGAPGGLGNEQFF.

This clone was recorded a few times. This chain uses TRBV7-9 with TRBJ2-1, with D possibly matching TRBD2 (5 bases). CDR3 size: 15 residues. Germline-derived CDR1 and CDR2 are SEHNR and FQNEAQ (reference sequence). The V and J ends lost 7 bases and 8 bases respectively, with 21 bases between them. The CDR3 bases are TGTGCCAGCACCAGTCGGTTACTAGATGGGGATGAGCAGTTCTTC. Its translation: CASTSRLLDGDEQFF.

This rearrangement joins TRBV5-8 to TRBJ1-1, with D possibly matching TRBD1 (5 bases). The germline gives CDR1 SGHTS, CDR2 YDEGEE. The CDR3 totals 13 residues. The ends were cut back, 5 bases at V and 3 bases at J, with 11 bases in the middle. CDR3: CASRTQEYTEAFF. CDR3 sequence (DNA): TGTGCCAGCAGAACACAGGAGTACACTGAAGCTTTCTTT.

The chain joins TRBV7-9 to TRBJ2-7; D might be TRBD1 (5 bases). CDR1 is SEHNR and CDR2 is FQNEAQ in the germline V gene (reference sequence). Deletions cut 2 bases from V and 7 bases from J, with 12 bases between. The CDR3 consists of 13 residues. The CDR3 DNA reads as TGTGCCAGCAGCTTACAAGGGGCGCGTGAGCAGTACTTC. Amino acid sequence: CASSLQGAREQYF.

The chain links TRBV7-2 to TRBJ2-5; D gene ambiguous. This CDR3 is 12 amino acids long. Germline V lookup: CDR1 SGHTA, CDR2 FQGNSA. Deletions cut 3 bases from V and 2 bases from J, with 4 bases between. The DNA for the CDR3 is TGTGCCAGCAGCTTCCCACAAGAGACCCAGTACTTC. Translation: CASSFPQETQYF.

The genes are TRBV7-9 and TRBJ2-7; TRBD1 aligns across 10 bases. The V segment lost 1 base and the J segment 5 bases; nucleotides outside the gene matches: 5. CDR1 and CDR2 from the germline V gene are SEHNR and FQNEAQ (reference sequence). This CDR3 has 15 residues. CDR3 sequence reads: CASSLGDRGRDEQYF. The CDR3 bases are TGTGCCAGCAGCTTAGGGGACAGGGGAAGGGACGAGCAGTACTTC.

In this sample, this clone turned up a few times. V is TRBV29-1 and J is TRBJ2-3; 10 bases map to TRBD1. Germline assignment: CDR1 SQVTM and CDR2 ANQGSEA. V shed 4 bases, J shed 5 bases, and the junction held 3 bases outside the gene matches. The CDR3 runs to 13 residues. The CDR3: CSVGGQGGDTQYF. As DNA, the CDR3 is TGCAGCGTTGGCGGACAGGGGGGAGATACGCAGTATTTT.

The V and J genes are TRBV5-4 and TRBJ2-1; D ambiguous. In germline, CDR1 is SGHNT, CDR2 YYREEE (reference sequence). V lost 9 bases to trimming and J lost 6 bases, with 10 bases between them. CDR3 length: 11 amino acids. CDR3 residues: CATHRGNEQFF. The DNA of the CDR3 is TGTGCCACCCACCGAGGCAATGAGCAGTTCTTC.

This sequence joins TRBV7-3 and TRBJ2-2; D uncertain. The CDR3 has 15 amino acids. V was cut by 5 bases and J by 0 bases, with 10 bases left in between. The germline V gene encodes CDR1 SGHTA and CDR2 FQGTGA. CDR3 coding DNA: TGTGCCAGCAGCACCACAGTAACGAACACCGGGGAGCTGTTTTTT. It yields the protein CASSTTVTNTGELFF.

This clone was counted many times. This chain joins TRBV6-5 and TRBJ2-5; 7 bases align to TRBD2. The CDR3 runs to 14 residues. The V gene's germline CDR1 is MNHEY and CDR2 SVGAGI. The V gene end was trimmed by 2 bases and the J gene end by 4 bases; junction bases not matched to a gene: 4. The CDR3 nucleotides read TGTGCCAGCAGTTACGGGGGGGTCTCAGAGACCCAGTACTTC. The encoded protein is CASSYGGVSETQYF.